One and the same sample provided the 15 T cell receptor beta chains below, sequenced in a study of identical twins. MiXCR, applied by TCRdb to the 5' RACE reads, yields one record per CDR3 protein. This sample has over 600,000 distinct CDR3 sequences, with about 20% found just once. These same records also appear under a second study, on T cells expressing NK-cell markers.

The sequenced sample was PBMCs. Receptors were obtained from a woman aged 18 to 35 in good health.

The V and J genes are TRBV7-9 and TRBJ2-7; maybe TRBD2 (6 bases). The length of the CDR3 is 11 residues. CDR1 is SEHNR and CDR2 is FQNEAQ in the germline V gene (reference sequence). Trimming left V 8 bases short and J 5 bases short, with 10 bases between. CDR3 DNA: TGTGCCAGCCAGGAGGGGAACGAGCAGTACTTC. Its translation: CASQEGNEQYF. The whole variable domain, filled in from reference TRBV7-9 and TRBJ2-7, reads DTGVSQNPRHKITKRGQNVTFRCDPISEHNRLYWYRQTLGQGPEFLTYFQNEAQLEKSRLLSDRFSAERPKGSFSTLEIQRTEQGDSAMYLCASQEGNEQYFGPGTRLTVT.

This clonotype was seen a handful of times. The chain joins TRBV6-1 to TRBJ2-7; maybe TRBD1 (6 bases). The germline V gene encodes CDR1 MNHNS and CDR2 SASEGT. The V and J ends lost 9 bases and 3 bases respectively, with 15 bases between them. This CDR3 is built from 13 residues. CDR3 residues: CASDPGAHYEQYF. As DNA, the CDR3 is TGTGCCAGTGACCCAGGGGCGCACTACGAGCAGTACTTC.

This clonotype was observed a few times. J is TRBJ1-4 and V is TRBV7-2, with 9 bases identical to TRBD1. Trimming took 5 bases from V and 5 from J; bases not matched to a gene: 6. Germline assignment: CDR1 SGHTA and CDR2 FQGNSA. The CDR3 length is 15 residues. For the CDR3, the DNA is TGTGCCAGCAGCATAAACAGGGGGCCCAATGAAAAACTGTTTTTT. It yields the protein CASSINRGPNEKLFF.

This clonotype was seen a handful of times. The chain joins TRBV7-2 to TRBJ2-1; 7 nucleotides match TRBD2. V dropped 4 bases and J dropped 5; count of bases not matched to a gene: 8. Per the germline V gene, CDR1 is SGHTA and CDR2 is FQGNSA. The CDR3 runs 15 residues. The CDR3 is CASSSWTRGHNEQFF. DNA for the CDR3: TGTGCCAGCAGCTCATGGACTAGGGGCCACAATGAGCAGTTCTTC.

This chain joins TRBV20-1 and TRBJ2-7; 8 bases line up with TRBD2. CDR3 length: 15 amino acids. CDR1 and CDR2 from the germline V gene are DFQATT and SNEGSKA (reference sequence). The ends lost 2 bases at V and 3 bases at J; junction bases unmatched: 9. As DNA, the CDR3 is TGCAGTGCTAGACCTCCCACTAGCGGTGTCTACGAGCAGTACTTC. It codes for CSARPPTSGVYEQYF.

There are a few counts of this clonotype. The chain employs TRBV13 and TRBJ2-3; 8 nucleotides align to TRBD2. The CDR3 totals 13 residues. Trimming took 7 bases from V and 3 from J; bases not matched to a gene: 3. The V gene's germline CDR1 is PRHDT and CDR2 FYEKMQ (reference sequence). CDR3 sequence: CASTQRGTDTQYF. CDR3 nucleotides: TGTGCCAGCACCCAGCGGGGGACAGATACGCAGTATTTT.

The genes are TRBV7-8 and TRBJ2-2; D assignment may be TRBD1 or TRBD2 (6 bases each). Germline lookup yields CDR1 SGHVS and CDR2 FQNEAQ. This CDR3 contains 16 residues. The V gene lost 1 base and the J gene lost 8 bases, with 17 bases spanning the gap. CDR3 loop: CASSLGVSRRGGELFF. The DNA of the CDR3 is TGTGCCAGCAGCTTAGGAGTTTCGCGGAGGGGGGGGGAGCTGTTTTTT.

There are a few counts of this clonotype. The chain couples TRBV12-3 or TRBV12-4 to TRBJ2-1; D perhaps matches TRBD1 (6 bases). V dropped 7 bases and J dropped 4 bases, with 11 bases sitting between them. This CDR3 has 13 amino acids. CDR3 residues: CASTGGQYNEQFF. The CDR3 DNA sequence: TGTGCCAGCACCGGCGGACAGTACAATGAGCAGTTCTTC.

The V call is TRBV5-6, the J call TRBJ2-1; the D gene is possibly TRBD2 (6 bases). The CDR3 covers 19 residues. The ends were cut back, 6 bases at V and 2 bases at J, with 27 bases in the middle. Germline lookup yields CDR1 SGHDT and CDR2 YYEEEE. The CDR3 reads CASTPWAGSPAPPYNEQFF. The CDR3 nucleotides read TGTGCCAGCACGCCGTGGGCGGGGTCCCCAGCACCACCCTACAATGAGCAGTTCTTC. Full variable domain (rest looked up from reference TRBV5-6 and TRBJ2-1): DAGVTQSPTHLIKTRGQQVTLRCSPKSGHDTVSWYQQALGQGPQFIFQYYEEEERQRGNFPDRFSGHQFPNYSSELNVNALLLGDSALYLCASTPWAGSPAPPYNEQFFGPGTRLTVL.

This clonotype has more than one count but fewer than ten. The chain is built from TRBV7-9 and TRBJ1-2; D may be TRBD1 (5 bases). CDR1 SEHNR and CDR2 FQNEAQ come from the germline V gene (reference sequence). The V gene lost 5 bases and the J gene lost 1 base, with 11 bases spanning the gap. The CDR3 sequence is 14 residues long. CDR3 residues: CASSQRGSNYGYTF. Here the CDR3 DNA reads TGTGCCAGCAGCCAAAGGGGAAGTAACTATGGCTACACCTTC.

This clonotype was counted only a few times. The rearrangement links TRBV7-6 to TRBJ2-2, with no clear D. V gave up 7 bases and J gave up 3 bases, with 12 bases separating them. The CDR3 is 14 amino acids. The germline V gene has CDR1 SGHVS and CDR2 FNYEAQ. The CDR3 loop reads CASIPIFYTGELFF. The CDR3 bases are TGTGCCAGCATTCCCATTTTTTACACCGGGGAGCTGTTTTTT. Complete variable domain (other parts from reference TRBV7-6 and TRBJ2-2): GAGVSQSPRYKVTKRGQDVALRCDPISGHVSLYWYRQALGQGPEFLTYFNYEAQQDKSGLPNDRFSAERPEGSISTLTIQRTEQRDSAMYRCASIPIFYTGELFFGEGSRLTVL.

The chain uses TRBV6-5 and TRBJ2-3; TRBD2 matches 10 bases. Germline V gene sequence: CDR1 MNHEY, CDR2 SVGAGI. After removal of 4 bases from V and 2 bases from J, the junction contained 3 bases not matched to a gene. The CDR3 is 15 residues long. CDR3 loop: CASSWTSGFTDTQYF. The DNA of the CDR3 is TGTGCCAGCAGTTGGACTAGCGGTTTCACAGATACGCAGTATTTT.

The chain joins TRBV6-5 to TRBJ2-3; 10 nucleotides match TRBD2. The J segment lost 0 bases and the V segment lost 4 bases, leaving 4 bases of the junction unmatched. Per the germline V gene, CDR1 is MNHEY and CDR2 is SVGAGI. The CDR3 runs to 16 residues. CDR3 sequence reads: CASSSQTSGSTDTQYF. DNA of the CDR3: TGTGCCAGCAGTTCCCAGACTAGCGGGAGCACAGATACGCAGTATTTT.

This chain uses TRBV6-5 with TRBJ1-1; possible D gene TRBD1, 5 bases. The V and J ends lost 2 bases and 4 bases respectively, with 14 bases between them. Looked up from germline, CDR1 is MNHEY and CDR2 is SVGAGI. The CDR3 has 15 residues. The CDR3 nucleotides are TGTGCCAGCAGTTACCCCCTTTCGGGGGGCACTGAAGCTTTCTTT. Amino acid sequence: CASSYPLSGGTEAFF.

This chain connects TRBV20-1 to TRBJ2-7, with D hard to call. Trimming cost V 6 bases and J 4 bases, with 19 bases left between them. Germline CDR1 is DFQATT and CDR2 is SNEGSKA (reference sequence). The CDR3 extends over 14 amino acids. The CDR3, as DNA: TGCAGTGCCCCAGGCAGGAAAGGGTTTTACGAGCAGTACTTC. It is translated as CSAPGRKGFYEQYF.